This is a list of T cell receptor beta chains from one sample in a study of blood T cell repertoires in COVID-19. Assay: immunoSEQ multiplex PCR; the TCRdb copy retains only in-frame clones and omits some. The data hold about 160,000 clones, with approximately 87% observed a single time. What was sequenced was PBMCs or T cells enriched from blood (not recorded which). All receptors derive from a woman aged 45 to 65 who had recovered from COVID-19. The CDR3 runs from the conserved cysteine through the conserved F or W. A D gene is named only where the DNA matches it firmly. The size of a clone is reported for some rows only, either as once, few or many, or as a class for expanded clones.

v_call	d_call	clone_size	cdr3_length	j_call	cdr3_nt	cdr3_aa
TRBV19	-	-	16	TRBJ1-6	TGTGCCAGTAGTCCAGGGGCGGTACAGGGTAGTTCACCCCTCCACTTT	CASSPGAVQGSSPLHF
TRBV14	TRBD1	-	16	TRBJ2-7	TGTGCCAGCAGCCAAGGACAGGACAGGAAGGTCTACGAGCAGTACTTC	CASSQGQDRKVYEQYF
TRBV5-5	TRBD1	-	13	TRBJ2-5	TGTGCCAGCAGCTTGGCCACAGGGGGTGACCAGTACTTC	CASSLATGGDQYF
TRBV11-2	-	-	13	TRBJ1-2	TGTGCCAGCAGCCCTAGTGGCGGGCGGGGCTACACCTTC	CASSPSGGRGYTF
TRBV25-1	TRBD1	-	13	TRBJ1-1	TGTGCCAGCGCAGGGGGTAAGAGCACTGAAGCTTTCTTT	CASAGGKSTEAFF
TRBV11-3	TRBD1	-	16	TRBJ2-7	TGTGCCAGCAGTTCAACCGAACAGGGGGTATCCTACGAGCAGTACTTC	CASSSTEQGVSYEQYF
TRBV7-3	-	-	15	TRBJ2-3	TGTGCCAGCAGCTTACGGGGGGCCTACACAGATACGCAGTATTTT	CASSLRGAYTDTQYF
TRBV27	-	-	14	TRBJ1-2	TGTGCCAGCAGTTTAACCGGGGGTCGGGGAGGCTACACCTTC	CASSLTGGRGGYTF
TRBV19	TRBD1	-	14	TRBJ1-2	TGTGCCAGTAGTGCAGGGGGCGACTTTAGTGGCTACACCTTC	CASSAGGDFSGYTF
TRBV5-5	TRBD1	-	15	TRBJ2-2	TGTGCCAGCAGCTTGGTTACAGGGGTTACCGGGGAGCTGTTTTTT	CASSLVTGVTGELFF
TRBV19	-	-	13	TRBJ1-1	TGTGCCAGTAGTATAGCAAGCCACACTGAAGCTTTCTTT	CASSIASHTEAFF
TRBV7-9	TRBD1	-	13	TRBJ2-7	TGTGCCCCCCTCCGGCAGGGGGCCTACGAGCAGTACTTC	CAPLRQGAYEQYF
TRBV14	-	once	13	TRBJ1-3	TGTGCCAGCAGCGGCACAGGGCTCTACACCATATATTTT	CASSGTGLYTIYF
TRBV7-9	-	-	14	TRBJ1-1	TGTGCCAGCAGTCTACAGGGAAGAAACACTGAAGCTTTCTTT	CASSLQGRNTEAFF
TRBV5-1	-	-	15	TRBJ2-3	TGCGCCAGCAGCTTGGTGGGGCGCAGCACAGATACGCAGTATTTT	CASSLVGRSTDTQYF
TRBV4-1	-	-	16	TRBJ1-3	TGCGCCAGCAGCCTCAGGGGCGCCGAGCCTGGAAACACCATATATTTT	CASSLRGAEPGNTIYF
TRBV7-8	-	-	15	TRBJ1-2	TGTGCCAGCAGCCCCGGGGGGGTCCTATCCTATGGCTACACCTTC	CASSPGGVLSYGYTF
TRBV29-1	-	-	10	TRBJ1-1	TGCAGCACCCACACCACTGAAGCTTTCTTT	CSTHTTEAFF
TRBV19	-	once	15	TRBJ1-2	TGTGCCAGTAGTACTGGAGCTGCCCAAAACTATGGCTACACCTTC	CASSTGAAQNYGYTF
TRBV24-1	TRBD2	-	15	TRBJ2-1	TGTGCCACCTTGATAGCTAGCGGGTTCTACAATGAGCAGTTCTTC	CATLIASGFYNEQFF
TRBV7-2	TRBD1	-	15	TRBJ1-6	TGTGCCAGCAGCTTTTCAGGACAGGGTGGCTCACCCCTCCACTTT	CASSFSGQGGSPLHF
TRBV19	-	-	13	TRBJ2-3	TGTGCCAGCGGTAGGGGGTCCACAGATACGCAGTATTTT	CASGRGSTDTQYF
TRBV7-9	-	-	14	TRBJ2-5	TGTGCCAGCAGCCCCTCAGGGTCGTCAGAGACCCAGTACTTC	CASSPSGSSETQYF
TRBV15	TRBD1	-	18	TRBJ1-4	TGTGCCACCAGCAGAACAGGGGGCGAACTAAGAACTAATGAAAAACTGTTTTTT	CATSRTGGELRTNEKLFF
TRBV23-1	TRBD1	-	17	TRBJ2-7	TGCGCCAGCAGTCAATCGACAGGGGGCAATGAAGAATACGAGCAGTACTTC	CASSQSTGGNEEYEQYF
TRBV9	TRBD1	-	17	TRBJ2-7	TGTGCCAGCAGCGTAGGTCCAGGGGGCTTTAGGGCATACGAGCAGTACTTC	CASSVGPGGFRAYEQYF
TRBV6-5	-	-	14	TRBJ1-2	TGTGCCACCACGGGCGGACAGTTCCTTTATGGCTACACCTTC	CATTGGQFLYGYTF
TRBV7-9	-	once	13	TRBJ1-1	TGTGCCAGCAGACCGCAGGGGAACACTGAAGCTTTCTTT	CASRPQGNTEAFF
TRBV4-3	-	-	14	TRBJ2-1	TGCGCCAGCAGCCAAGATCTCGGGGACAATGAGCAGTTCTTC	CASSQDLGDNEQFF
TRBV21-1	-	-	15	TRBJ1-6	TGTGCCAGCAGCAAAGCAGTGGGACAGAGGGAACCCCTCCACTTT	CASSKAVGQREPLHF
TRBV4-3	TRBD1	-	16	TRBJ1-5	TGCGCCAGCAGCAGACAGGGACAGGGAAGCAATCAGCCCCAGCATTTT	CASSRQGQGSNQPQHF
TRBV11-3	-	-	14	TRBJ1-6	TGTGCCAGCAGCAATGGGCCGAGTAGATCACCCCTCCACTTT	CASSNGPSRSPLHF
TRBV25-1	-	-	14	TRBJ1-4	TGTGCCAGCAGTGAATGGAGGGTGGATGAAAAACTGTTTTTT	CASSEWRVDEKLFF
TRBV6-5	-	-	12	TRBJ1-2	TGTGCCAGCAGGGGGCTCCCGGATGGCTACACCTTC	CASRGLPDGYTF
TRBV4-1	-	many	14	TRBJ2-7	TGCGCCAGCAGCCAAGTAGGGGGGCGGGGGAGTCGGTACTTC	CASSQVGGRGSRYF
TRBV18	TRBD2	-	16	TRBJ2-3	TGTGCCAGCTCAGCCGGGACTAGCGGGGGCCCCCAAGGGGAGTATTTT	CASSAGTSGGPQGEYF
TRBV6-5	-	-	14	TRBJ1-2	TGTGCCAGCAGTTCCCGCGGGGGCCGCTATGGCTACACCTTC	CASSSRGGRYGYTF
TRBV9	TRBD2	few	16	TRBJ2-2	TGTGCCAGCAGCCCGCGGGGACTAGGTGTCACCGGGGAGCTGTTTTTT	CASSPRGLGVTGELFF
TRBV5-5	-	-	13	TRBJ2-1	TGTGCCAGCAGCTTGGTCGTTTACAATGAGCAGTTCTTC	CASSLVVYNEQFF
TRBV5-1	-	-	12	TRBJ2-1	TGCGCCAGCAGTTCCGGGCAGGGGTTTCCGTTCTTC	CASSSGQGFPFF
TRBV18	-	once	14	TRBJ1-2	TGTGCCAGCTCACCAGGGCAGCTCAACTATGGCTACACCTTC	CASSPGQLNYGYTF
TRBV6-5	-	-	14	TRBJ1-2	TGTGCCAGCACCCCCGGGAACGGACTCTATGGCTACACCTTC	CASTPGNGLYGYTF
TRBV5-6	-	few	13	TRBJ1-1	TGTGCCAGCAGCCCCTTATTGAACACTGAAGCTTTCTTT	CASSPLLNTEAFF
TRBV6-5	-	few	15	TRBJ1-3	TGTGCCAGCAGTATCGACAGATACTCTGGAAACACCATATATTTT	CASSIDRYSGNTIYF
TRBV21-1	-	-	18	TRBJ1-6	TGTGCCAGCAGCAAAGCCTTCACCGGTAGAGGGAATAATTCACCCCTCCACTTT	CASSKAFTGRGNNSPLHF
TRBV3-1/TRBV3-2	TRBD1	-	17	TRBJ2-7	TGTGCCAGCAGCCCGGGACAGGGGACGATACTATCCTACGAGCAGTACTTC	CASSPGQGTILSYEQYF
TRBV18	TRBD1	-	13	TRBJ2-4	TGTGCCAGCTCACCCCGGGACAGGGGCATTCAGTACTTC	CASSPRDRGIQYF
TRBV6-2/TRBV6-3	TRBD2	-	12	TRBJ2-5	TGTGCCAGCAGTGCGGGGGGAGAGACCCAGTACTTC	CASSAGGETQYF
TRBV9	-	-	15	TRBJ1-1	TGTGCCAGCAGCGTAGCGGGTACCATGAACACTGAAGCTTTCTTT	CASSVAGTMNTEAFF
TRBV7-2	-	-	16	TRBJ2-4	TGTGCCAGCAGCCCGGGGACTTCCCTTTCCAAAAACATTCAGTACTTC	CASSPGTSLSKNIQYF
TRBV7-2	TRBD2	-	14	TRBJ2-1	TGTGCCAGCAGCCCGCAACTAGCGGGGGGGGAACAGTTCTTC	CASSPQLAGGEQFF